This TCR beta chain originates from a study of control samples from healthy donors and cancer patients. Repertoires were generated with immunoSEQ multiplex PCR, while TCRdb's copy carries only in-frame clones and drops some. The table lists 200,000 to 250,000 clones, about 93% of them singletons, with roughly 1.6% in the top ten. This TCR was recovered from a man aged 50 to 60 in good health. The sequencing sample was made of blood.

The CDR3 loop reads CASSAQGSYNEQFF. The CDR3 DNA reads TGTGCCAGCAGTGCCCAGGGTTCCTACAATGAGCAGTTCTTC. The chain combines TRBV6-6 with TRBJ2-1, with D tentatively TRBD1 (5 bases). CDR1 MNHNY and CDR2 SVGAGI come from the germline V gene (reference sequence). The V gene lost 5 bases and the J gene lost 1 base, with 9 bases spanning the gap. This CDR3 has 14 amino acids.